A single sample gave rise to the 23 T cell receptor beta chains below, sequenced in a study of CD8+CD57+ T cells in acquired aplastic anemia. Genomic DNA acted as the template from which TCR beta VDJ combination and CDR3 sequence profiling were carried out. MiXCR, run by TCRdb on the reads, gives a single entry per CDR3 protein. The sample lists about 180,000 distinct CDR3 sequences; roughly 60% were seen once. Previously, flow cytometry had revealed CD8+CD57+ cell expansion in the patients chosen for sequencing. Specimen: sorted CD4+, CD8+, or CD8+CD57+ T cells (not recorded which) from PBMCs. Receptors originate from a human donor with aplastic anemia.

A single count supports this clonotype. This chain uses TRBV7-2 with TRBJ2-3, with TRBD2 identical over 15 bases. Germline CDR1 is SGHTA and CDR2 is FQGNSA. CDR3 length: 17 amino acids. V trimming: 6 bases; J trimming: 1 base; junction bases outside the gene matches: 5. CDR3 bases: TGTGCCAGCAGTCTTAGGACTAGCGGGGGGGGCACAGATACGCAGTATTTT. Translating gives CASSLRTSGGGTDTQYF.

The chain couples TRBV7-9 to TRBJ1-1; 7 bases agree with TRBD1. The CDR3 is 13 residues long. Losses at the gene ends were 2 bases for V and 7 bases for J; bases not matched to a gene: 4. CDR1 and CDR2 (germline): SEHNR, FQNEAQ (reference sequence). The CDR3 sequence is CASSLSGGGEAFF. In DNA, the CDR3 is TGTGCCAGCAGCTTATCAGGGGGGGGTGAAGCTTTCTTT.

V is TRBV19 and J is TRBJ1-5; D call uncertain. This CDR3 is built from 13 residues. Germline values: CDR1 LNHDA, CDR2 SQIVND (reference sequence). The V and J ends lost 3 bases and 4 bases respectively, with 7 bases between them. The CDR3 region is CASSISVNQPQHF. The CDR3 DNA reads TGTGCCAGTAGTATCAGTGTGAATCAGCCCCAGCATTTT.

This clonotype was recorded once. J is TRBJ1-1 and V is TRBV10-3, with TRBD1 matching over 7 bases. V lost 6 bases and J lost 9; bases outside the gene matches: 10. The germline V gene has CDR1 ENHRY and CDR2 SYGVKD. The CDR3 consists of 13 residues. Here the CDR3 DNA reads TGTGCCATCAGGGGGGGACAGAGAATACAAGCTTTCTTT. It yields the protein CAIRGGQRIQAFF.

CDR3 protein: CASSLNEGALSEQYF. In DNA, the CDR3 is TGTGCCAGCAGCCTTAACGAGGGGGCTCTCTCCGAGCAGTACTTC. The gene calls are TRBV7-9 and TRBJ2-7, with 7 bases aligning to TRBD1. Germline trimming cut 5 bases from V and 6 bases from J; bases unmatched to any gene: 13. The germline V gene encodes CDR1 SEHNR and CDR2 FQNEAQ (reference sequence). This CDR3 spans 15 amino acids.

This chain uses TRBV7-2 with TRBJ2-3; D assignment may be TRBD1 or TRBD2 (6 bases each). Trimming cost V 5 bases and J 6 bases, with 15 bases left between them. This CDR3 comprises 14 residues. Germline assignment: CDR1 SGHTA and CDR2 FQGNSA. This CDR3 reads CASSPDTGRDTQYF. The CDR3 DNA follows: TGTGCCAGCAGCCCCGATACAGGGAGGGATACGCAGTATTTT.

This CDR3 reads CASSFGDRGGYGYTF. CDR3 DNA sequence: TGTGCCAGCAGCTTTGGGGACAGGGGTGGCTATGGCTACACCTTC. The rearrangement links TRBV7-6 to TRBJ1-2, with 10 bases matching TRBD1. The ends lost 3 bases at V and 4 bases at J; junction bases unmatched: 5. Germline CDR1 reads SGHVS; CDR2 reads FNYEAQ. The CDR3 sequence is 15 residues long.

The chain couples TRBV4-2 to TRBJ1-1, with D possibly matching TRBD1 (6 bases). This CDR3 has 13 amino acids. Trimming removed 3 bases from V and 4 bases from J, with 9 bases in between. Germline CDR1 and CDR2: LGHNA and YNFKEQ. The CDR3 bases are TGTGCCAGCAGCCACACAGGGTTCACTGAAGCTTTCTTT. Amino acid sequence: CASSHTGFTEAFF.

The rearrangement joins TRBV7-2 to TRBJ2-5, with a weak D call TRBD1 (6 bases). Germline V gene sequence: CDR1 SGHTA, CDR2 FQGNSA. This CDR3 is built from 14 residues. Trimming took off 0 bases at V and 6 bases at J, with 11 bases between the two ends. Written as DNA, the CDR3 is TGTGCCAGCAGCTTAGCGCAGGGGATAAAGACCCAGTACTTC. It translates to CASSLAQGIKTQYF.

DNA of the CDR3: TGTGCCAGCAGGACTAATAGCAATCAGCCCCAGCATTTT. Its translation is CASRTNSNQPQHF. This chain links TRBV12-3 or TRBV12-4 with TRBJ1-5; D ambiguous. The CDR3 sequence is 13 residues long. Trimming removed 6 bases at V and 0 bases at J, with 6 bases between.

The chain links TRBV7-6 to TRBJ2-7; D might be TRBD2 (5 bases). The V and J ends lost 2 bases and 5 bases respectively, with 13 bases between them. The length of the CDR3 is 14 residues. Germline V gene sequence: CDR1 SGHVS, CDR2 FNYEAQ. The CDR3 bases are TGTGCCAGCAGCTTAAATCAGGCGAGGGACGAGCAGTACTTC. Translating it yields CASSLNQARDEQYF.

A few counts support this clonotype. The chain couples TRBV10-3 to TRBJ1-4; D unclear. The CDR3 contains 14 residues. Germline lookup yields CDR1 ENHRY and CDR2 SYGVKD. Trimming shortened V by 4 bases and J by 7 bases, and 13 bases separated the two germline ends. As DNA, the CDR3 is TGTGCCATCAGTGTCGACGGTGGAACTGAAAAACTGTTTTTT. It translates to CAISVDGGTEKLFF.

This clonotype came up a few times. This sequence joins TRBV2 and TRBJ2-4; 10 nucleotides match TRBD2. Germline V gives CDR1 SNHLY, CDR2 FYNNEI. The ends lost 4 bases at V and 7 bases at J; junction bases unmatched: 7. The CDR3 consists of 15 residues. For the CDR3, the DNA is TGTGCCAGCAGTGTAACTAGCGGGGTGGGGAACATTCAGTACTTC. This encodes CASSVTSGVGNIQYF.

The chain joins TRBV5-1 to TRBJ1-2, with D possibly being TRBD1 (5 bases). Deletions cut 4 bases from V and 7 bases from J, with 20 bases between. This CDR3 is 15 amino acids long. Per germline, CDR1 SGHRS and CDR2 YFSETQ. The chain's CDR3 is CASSRDGQSGGGYTF. CDR3 sequence (DNA): TGCGCCAGCAGCCGGGACGGGCAGTCAGGTGGTGGCTACACCTTC.

The sample holds a few counts of this clonotype. This may be a read error: a much more frequent sequence differs by one nucleotide. This chain joins TRBV7-8 and TRBJ1-1; D is possibly TRBD1 (6 bases). The CDR3 is 17 amino acids. Germline loops: CDR1 SGHVS, CDR2 FQNEAQ. CDR3 amino acids: CASSRGGRRGMNTEASF. The CDR3 bases are TGTGCCAGCAGCCGGGGGGGCAGGAGAGGAATGAACACTGAAGCTTCCTTT.

This clonotype appeared a single time. The rearrangement uses TRBV29-1 and TRBJ2-7; tentatively, D is TRBD1 (7 bases). Germline CDR1 reads SQVTM; CDR2 reads ANQGSEA. V lost 4 bases and J lost 7, with 17 bases in between. The CDR3 loop spans 13 amino acids. Here the CDR3 DNA reads TGCAGCGTTGGACAGGGCCTCGGGGGAGAGCAGTACTTC. Encoded protein: CSVGQGLGGEQYF.

This chain joins TRBV28 and TRBJ2-6; no reliable D call. V was clipped by 6 bases and J by 0 bases, with 12 bases between them. Germline CDR1 and CDR2: MDHEN and SYDVKM. CDR3 length: 16 residues. CDR3 in amino acids: CASRPVSYSGANVLTF. As DNA, the CDR3 is TGTGCCAGCAGGCCGGTCAGCTACTCTGGGGCCAACGTCCTGACTTTC.

The CDR3 is CASSYMFRDGYTF. CDR3 DNA sequence: TGTGCCAGCAGTTACATGTTCCGCGATGGCTACACCTTC. The V gene is TRBV6-5, the J gene TRBJ1-2, with D uncertain. Germline V lookup: CDR1 MNHEY, CDR2 SVGAGI. The CDR3 spans 13 residues. Trimming took off 2 bases at V and 6 bases at J, with 10 bases between the two ends.

This chain joins TRBV29-1 and TRBJ1-2; 10 bases align to TRBD1. Trimming removed 4 bases from V and 7 bases from J; junction bases left unmatched: 6. Germline V lookup: CDR1 SQVTM, CDR2 ANQGSEA. The CDR3 spans 13 residues. The CDR3 reads CSVVTGTGVGYTF. The DNA for the CDR3 is TGCAGCGTTGTAACCGGGACAGGGGTTGGCTACACCTTC.

This clonotype appeared a few times. The chain links TRBV29-1 to TRBJ2-7, with TRBD1 identical over 9 bases. Losses at the gene ends were 3 bases for V and 3 bases for J; bases not matched to a gene: 0. The CDR3 is 12 amino acids. Germline assignment: CDR1 SQVTM and CDR2 ANQGSEA. The CDR3 region is CSVETGGYEQYF. CDR3 DNA: TGCAGCGTTGAGACAGGGGGCTACGAGCAGTACTTC.

This CDR3 is CASSSGQGHSGANVLTF. The CDR3 DNA sequence: TGCGCCAGCAGCTCGGGACAGGGCCACTCTGGGGCCAACGTCCTGACTTTC. The gene calls are TRBV5-1 and TRBJ2-6; 9 nucleotides match TRBD1. V trimming: 3 bases; J trimming: 0 bases; junction bases outside the gene matches: 4. CDR1 SGHRS and CDR2 YFSETQ come from the germline V gene. This CDR3 is built from 17 residues.

J is TRBJ2-1 and V is TRBV19; D is possibly TRBD2 (6 bases). Deletions cut 5 bases from V and 0 bases from J, with 11 bases between. In germline, CDR1 is LNHDA, CDR2 SQIVND (reference sequence). The CDR3 runs 15 residues. The CDR3 sequence: CASSSMGGSYNEQFF. In DNA form, the CDR3 reads TGTGCCAGTAGTTCTATGGGGGGCTCCTACAATGAGCAGTTCTTC.

This clonotype was counted only a few times. This chain uses TRBV7-9 with TRBJ2-7; D is unclear. V shed 1 base and J shed 4 bases, with 5 bases lying between them. CDR1 and CDR2 from the germline V gene are SEHNR and FQNEAQ (reference sequence). CDR3 length: 12 residues. The CDR3, as DNA: TGTGCCAGCAGCTTAGGCAAATACGAGCAGTACTTC. Amino acid sequence: CASSLGKYEQYF.